This T cell receptor (beta chain) was captured in a study of blood T cell repertoires in COVID-19 (dated by TCRdb to 2018 to 2020). Regarding the complete study: Collaborator samples came from the United States, Italy and Spain and covered acute and convalescent phases of COVID-19. The prospective study material was composed of cDNA or gDNA derived from T cells, B-cell-depleted T cells, or PBMCs. Deeply sampled blood TCRbeta repertoires from subjects exposed to, actively infected with, or recovered from COVID-19 were included in the dataset. A freely available public database, intended as a resource for researchers studying the immune response to SARS-CoV-2, is where the repertoires were released. The samples were drawn from the first 160 participants of the ongoing ImmuneRACE study and from some 1,300 subjects provided by 6 global collaborators. Sample metadata almost always included a de-identified subject ID, COVID-19 status, age in years and sex. Where available, HLA class I and class II types were obtained from metadata supplied by the sample provider rather than from assay-based typing.

TCRbeta CDR3 regions were amplified from genomic DNA using the immunoSEQ Assay, a bias-controlled multiplex PCR. As for the authors' bioinformatics: Nucleated cell counts per sample were estimated from amplification of reference gene primers within the assay. To quantify the absolute abundance of each unique TCRbeta CDR3 rearrangement, sequence reads were collapsed and filtered. For each sample, productive Simpson clonality was calculated as the square root of Simpson's diversity index across productive rearrangements. What TCRdb holds here is the immuneACCESS table cut down to in-frame rearrangements. Part of the clones is not present; checked against another copy, under half of the missing clones reflect an unresolved V gene, and the others are unexplained. The DNA gave D and trimming, while V, J and clone size come from that table. The sample table holds around 130,000 clones, of which more than 75% were seen once. The ten largest clones represent about 3.8% of the sample.

Each collaborating institution followed its own protocols to collect whole blood in K2EDTA tubes. For TCRbeta analysis, collaborator samples were shipped as frozen whole blood, as isolated PBMCs, or as DNA extracted from either sample type. V loses 3 bases at its end and J loses 7 bases; junction bases beyond the gene matches: 9. Per the germline V gene, SGHTA is the CDR1 and FQGNSA is the CDR2. The CDR3 has 15 amino acids, counting the end cysteine and phenylalanine. CDR3 DNA is the only sequence kept; it has 45 bases, read in frame from the first base. Summary of the overall study and its limitations: Clinical and demographic metadata were provided uncurated, with the amount varying by source and participant.

In its sample, this clone was seen a few times. Its antigen is currently not known. No much larger clone is present one base from it, and per-base qualities are unavailable. The clonotype originates from a man aged 55 to 70 with acute or convalescent COVID-19. Sequenced input: peripheral blood. The chain couples TRBV7-2 to TRBJ2-1, with TRBD1 identical over 7 junction bases. The DNA reads as follows: TGTGCCAGCAGCTTCTGGGGAGACAGGGCGAATGAGCAGTTCTTC. Its amino acids are CASSFWGDRANEQFF.